A single sample is the source of the 5 T cell receptor beta chains below, sequenced in a study of T cells in Graves' hyperthyroidism and ophthalmopathy. TCR beta CDR3 region amplification was performed from RNA transcripts. The HTBI primer set was used in a first-round RT-PCR of the TCR CDR3. TCRdb recomputed calls from the multiplex PCR reads with MiXCR, one row per CDR3 protein. The table records around 450,000 distinct CDR3 sequences, 15% to 19% of them present only once. The sequenced material came from blood. The receptors come from a woman aged 18 to 35 with Graves' hyperthyroidism.

This clonotype was counted at least ten times. The chain joins TRBV27 to TRBJ2-7; 7 bases map to TRBD2. V lost 3 bases to trimming and J lost 3 bases; unmatched junction nucleotides: 5. Per the germline V gene, CDR1 is MNHEY and CDR2 is SMNVEV (reference sequence). The CDR3 consists of 14 residues. The CDR3 is CASSFRGVDYEQYF. The CDR3 bases are TGTGCCAGCAGTTTCCGGGGGGTCGACTACGAGCAGTACTTC.

This clonotype came up a few times. The chain couples TRBV5-1 to TRBJ2-5, with D tentatively TRBD2 (7 bases). V gave up 3 bases and J gave up 5 bases, with 17 bases separating them. The CDR3 sequence is 15 residues long. CDR1 is SGHRS and CDR2 is YFSETQ in the germline V gene. The CDR3 here is CASSSGPRGGETQYF. The CDR3 DNA is TGCGCCAGCAGCTCCGGCCCCAGGGGAGGGGAGACCCAGTACTTC.

The CDR3 DNA is TGTGCCAGCTCACCCATACTAGGGGGGTTTTACAATGAGCAGTTCTTC. Protein product: CASSPILGGFYNEQFF. This chain uses TRBV18 with TRBJ2-1; tentatively, D is TRBD1 or TRBD2 (6 bases each). Trimming removed 3 bases from V and 4 bases from J, with 16 bases in between. The V gene's germline CDR1 is KGHSH and CDR2 LQKENI. The CDR3 is 16 amino acids.

This clonotype was seen many times. This chain links TRBV11-2 with TRBJ2-7; D is unresolved. V was clipped by 6 bases and J by 3 bases, with 6 bases between them. Germline V lookup: CDR1 SGHAT, CDR2 FQNNGV. CDR3 length equals 11 residues. The CDR3: CASSLVYEQYF. In DNA, the CDR3 is TGTGCCAGCAGTTTGGTCTACGAGCAGTACTTC.

In its sample, this clonotype was seen many times. V gene TRBV7-9 combines with J gene TRBJ2-7; D unclear. Germline CDR1 reads SEHNR; CDR2 reads FQNEAQ (reference sequence). V lost 8 bases and J lost 1, with 9 bases in between. This CDR3 region has 12 residues. The CDR3 coding sequence is TGTGCCAGCGCGGACGGGTCCTACGAGCAGTACTTC. Encoded protein: CASADGSYEQYF. Variable domain in full (rest from reference TRBV7-9 and TRBJ2-7): DTGVSQNPRHKITKRGQNVTFRCDPISEHNRLYWYRQTLGQGPEFLTYFQNEAQLEKSRLLSDRFSAERPKGSFSTLEIQRTEQGDSAMYLCASADGSYEQYFGPGTRLTVT.